This TCR beta chain was identified in a study of shared clonotypes between healthy human individuals. With 0 bases removed from V and 7 bases from J, the gap between germline ends came to 18 bases. Germline values: CDR1 SGDLS, CDR2 YYNGEE. The CDR3 sequence is 16 residues long. Generated by immunoSEQ multiplex PCR, the TCRdb table keeps only in-frame clones and is missing some. The sample records over 1.5 million clones, roughly 98% being singletons. The receptor comes from a man between 25 and 39 years old in good health. The chain employs TRBV9 and TRBJ2-3, with D possibly TRBD2 on 5 matching bases. Sequences were obtained from naive CD4+ T cells sorted from blood. As for subset: CD45RA+ positively selected. CDR3 residues: CASSVDGGLVRNTQYF. DNA of the CDR3: TGTGCCAGCAGCGTAGACGGCGGGCTGGTACGCAATACGCAGTATTTT. Looking up the rest from reference TRBV9 and TRBJ2-3 gives the full variable domain: DSGVTQTPKHLITATGQRVTLRCSPRSGDLSVYWYQQSLDQGLQFLIQYYNGEERAKGNILERFSAQQFPDLHSELNLSSLELGDSALYFCASSVDGGLVRNTQYFGPGTRLTVL.